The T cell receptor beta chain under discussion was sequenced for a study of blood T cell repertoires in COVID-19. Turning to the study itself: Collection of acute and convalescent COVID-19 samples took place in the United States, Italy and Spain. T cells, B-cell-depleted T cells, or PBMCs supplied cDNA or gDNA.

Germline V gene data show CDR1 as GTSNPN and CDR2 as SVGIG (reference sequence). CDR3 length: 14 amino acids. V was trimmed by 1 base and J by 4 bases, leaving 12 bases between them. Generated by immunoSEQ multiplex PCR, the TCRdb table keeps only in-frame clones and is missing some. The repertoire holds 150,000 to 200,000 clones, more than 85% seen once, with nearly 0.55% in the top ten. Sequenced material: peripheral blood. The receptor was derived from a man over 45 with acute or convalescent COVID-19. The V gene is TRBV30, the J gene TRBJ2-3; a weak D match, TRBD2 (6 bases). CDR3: CAWSGAGRPDTQYF. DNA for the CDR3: TGTGCCTGGAGTGGAGCGGGCCGCCCAGATACGCAGTATTTT. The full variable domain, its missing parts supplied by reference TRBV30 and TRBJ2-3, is SQTIHQWPATLVQPVGSPLSLECTVEGTSNPNLYWYRQAAGRGLQLLFYSVGIGQISSEVPQNLSASRPQDRQFILSSKKLLLSDSGFYLCAWSGAGRPDTQYFGPGTRLTVL.